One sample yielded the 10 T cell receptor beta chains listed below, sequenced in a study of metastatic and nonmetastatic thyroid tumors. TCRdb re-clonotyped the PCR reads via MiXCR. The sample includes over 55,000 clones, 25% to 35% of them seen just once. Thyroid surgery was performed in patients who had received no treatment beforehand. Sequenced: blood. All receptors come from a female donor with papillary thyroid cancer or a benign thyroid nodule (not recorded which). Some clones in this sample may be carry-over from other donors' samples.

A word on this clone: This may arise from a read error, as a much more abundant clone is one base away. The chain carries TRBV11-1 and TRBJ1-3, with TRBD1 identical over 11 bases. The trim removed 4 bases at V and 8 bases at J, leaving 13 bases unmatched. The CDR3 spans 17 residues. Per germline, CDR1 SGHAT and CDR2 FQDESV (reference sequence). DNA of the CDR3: TGTGCCAGCAGCTGGACAGGGGGCTCCTGGGGAGGAGACACCATATATTTT. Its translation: CASSWTGGSWGGDTIYF.

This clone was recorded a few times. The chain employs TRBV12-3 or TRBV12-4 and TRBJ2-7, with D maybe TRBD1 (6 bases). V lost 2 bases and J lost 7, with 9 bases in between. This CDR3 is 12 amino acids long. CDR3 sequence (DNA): TGTGCCAGCAGTTTACTACAGGGTGAGCAGTACTTC. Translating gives CASSLLQGEQYF.

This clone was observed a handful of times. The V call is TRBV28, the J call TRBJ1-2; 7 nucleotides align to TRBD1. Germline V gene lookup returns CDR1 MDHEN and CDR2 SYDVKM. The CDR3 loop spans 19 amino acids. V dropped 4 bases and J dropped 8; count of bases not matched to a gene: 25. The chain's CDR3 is CASSSLAPFQGQPGLGYTF. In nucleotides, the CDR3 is TGTGCCAGCAGTTCCCTAGCCCCCTTCCAGGGACAGCCAGGACTCGGCTACACCTTC.

This CDR3 reads CSVEDRGKKGYGYTF. The DNA of the CDR3 is TGCAGCGTTGAGGACAGGGGTAAAAAAGGCTATGGCTACACCTTC. This chain links TRBV29-1 with TRBJ1-2, with TRBD1 matching over 9 bases. The CDR3 length is 15 residues. Germline loops: CDR1 SQVTM, CDR2 ANQGSEA. The V gene end was trimmed by 3 bases and the J gene end by 4 bases; junction bases not matched to a gene: 9. The complete variable domain, with remaining parts taken from reference TRBV29-1 and TRBJ1-2, reads SAVISQKPSRDICQRGTSLTIQCQVDSQVTMMFWYRQQPGQSLTLIATANQGSEATYESGFVIDKFPISRPNLTFSTLTVSNMSPEDSSIYLCSVEDRGKKGYGYTFGSGTRLTVV.

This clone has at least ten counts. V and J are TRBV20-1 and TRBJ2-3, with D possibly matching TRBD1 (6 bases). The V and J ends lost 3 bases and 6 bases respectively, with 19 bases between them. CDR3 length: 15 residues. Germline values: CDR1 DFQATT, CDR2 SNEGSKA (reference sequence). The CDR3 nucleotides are TGCAGTGCTAGTTTTCAGGCAGGGGAAGGGGATACGCAGTATTTT. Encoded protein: CSASFQAGEGDTQYF.

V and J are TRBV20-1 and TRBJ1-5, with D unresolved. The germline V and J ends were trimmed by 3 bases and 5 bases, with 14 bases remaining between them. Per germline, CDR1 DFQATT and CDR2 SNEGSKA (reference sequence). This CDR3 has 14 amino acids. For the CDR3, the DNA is TGCAGTGCTAGTCCCCCAGAGGGCCATCAGCCCCAGCATTTT. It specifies CSASPPEGHQPQHF.

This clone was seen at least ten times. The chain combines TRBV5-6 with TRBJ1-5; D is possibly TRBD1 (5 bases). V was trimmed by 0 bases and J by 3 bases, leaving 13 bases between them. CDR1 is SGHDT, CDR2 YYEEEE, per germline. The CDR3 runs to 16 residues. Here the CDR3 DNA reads TGTGCCAGCAGCTTGGGAGGGGTTGGGGACAATCAGCCCCAGCATTTT. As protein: CASSLGGVGDNQPQHF.

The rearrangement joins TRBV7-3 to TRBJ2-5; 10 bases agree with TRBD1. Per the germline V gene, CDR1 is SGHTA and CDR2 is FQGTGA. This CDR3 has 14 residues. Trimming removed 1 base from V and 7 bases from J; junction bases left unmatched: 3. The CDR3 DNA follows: TGTGCCAGCAGCTTAAGCGGACAGGGGGGGACCCAGTACTTC. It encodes CASSLSGQGGTQYF.

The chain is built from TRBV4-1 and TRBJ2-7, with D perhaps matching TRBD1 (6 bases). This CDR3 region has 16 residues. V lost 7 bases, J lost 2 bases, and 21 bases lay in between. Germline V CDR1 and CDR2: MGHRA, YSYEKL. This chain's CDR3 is CASTPSPGTSAYEQYF. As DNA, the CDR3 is TGCGCCAGCACCCCCTCCCCCGGGACATCGGCCTACGAGCAGTACTTC.

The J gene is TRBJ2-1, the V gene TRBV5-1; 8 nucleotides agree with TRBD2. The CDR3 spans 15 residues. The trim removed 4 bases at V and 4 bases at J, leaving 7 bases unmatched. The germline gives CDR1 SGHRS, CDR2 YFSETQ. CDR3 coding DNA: TGCGCCAGCAGCCAACTAGCGGAGGAGTACAATGAGCAGTTCTTC. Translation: CASSQLAEEYNEQFF.